This T cell receptor beta chain was documented in a study of blood T cell repertoires in COVID-19. This CDR3 is 16 amino acids long. In germline, CDR1 is SEHNR, CDR2 FQNEAQ (reference sequence). V dropped 5 bases and J dropped 9 bases, with 22 bases sitting between them. This clone appeared a few times. Original methodology: Estimation of nucleated cell counts relied on the amplification of reference gene primers. Libraries were prepared by immunoSEQ multiplex PCR; TCRdb keeps only in-frame clonotypes and omits some of them. The V and J calls and clone size are taken from that table; D and trimming were inferred from the DNA. This table holds a few hundred thousand clones, nearly 90% found once.

The J gene is TRBJ1-4, the V gene TRBV7-9, with a tentative D call TRBD1 (5 bases). This clonotype originated in a woman in her fifties or sixties with COVID-19, enrolled during active disease. The sequencing input was peripheral blood. The CDR3 reads CASSKSGALISKKLFF. As DNA, the CDR3 is TGTGCCAGCAGCAAATCTGGGGCACTGATATCGAAAAAACTGTTTTTT.